This T cell receptor beta chain was recovered during a study of T cells after yellow fever vaccination. Study context: Any fraction with a low cell number was prepared using SMART-Seq v4 Ultra Low Input.

TCRdb processed the 5' RACE reads anew with MiXCR; each CDR3 protein has one entry. Among 150,000 to 200,000 distinct CDR3 sequences listed, 9.5% to 11% were seen once. The sample was CD8+ T cells sorted from PBMCs, taken 15 days after the yellow fever booster vaccination. The sequence was collected from a man between 18 and 29 years old who received the YFV17D yellow fever vaccine.

CDR3 DNA: TGTGCGGTCGGGCGGAACTCCTACGAGCAGTACTTC. Protein product: CAVGRNSYEQYF. The V call is TRBV12-3 or TRBV12-4, the J call TRBJ2-7; D gene ambiguous. The CDR3 is made up of 12 amino acids.